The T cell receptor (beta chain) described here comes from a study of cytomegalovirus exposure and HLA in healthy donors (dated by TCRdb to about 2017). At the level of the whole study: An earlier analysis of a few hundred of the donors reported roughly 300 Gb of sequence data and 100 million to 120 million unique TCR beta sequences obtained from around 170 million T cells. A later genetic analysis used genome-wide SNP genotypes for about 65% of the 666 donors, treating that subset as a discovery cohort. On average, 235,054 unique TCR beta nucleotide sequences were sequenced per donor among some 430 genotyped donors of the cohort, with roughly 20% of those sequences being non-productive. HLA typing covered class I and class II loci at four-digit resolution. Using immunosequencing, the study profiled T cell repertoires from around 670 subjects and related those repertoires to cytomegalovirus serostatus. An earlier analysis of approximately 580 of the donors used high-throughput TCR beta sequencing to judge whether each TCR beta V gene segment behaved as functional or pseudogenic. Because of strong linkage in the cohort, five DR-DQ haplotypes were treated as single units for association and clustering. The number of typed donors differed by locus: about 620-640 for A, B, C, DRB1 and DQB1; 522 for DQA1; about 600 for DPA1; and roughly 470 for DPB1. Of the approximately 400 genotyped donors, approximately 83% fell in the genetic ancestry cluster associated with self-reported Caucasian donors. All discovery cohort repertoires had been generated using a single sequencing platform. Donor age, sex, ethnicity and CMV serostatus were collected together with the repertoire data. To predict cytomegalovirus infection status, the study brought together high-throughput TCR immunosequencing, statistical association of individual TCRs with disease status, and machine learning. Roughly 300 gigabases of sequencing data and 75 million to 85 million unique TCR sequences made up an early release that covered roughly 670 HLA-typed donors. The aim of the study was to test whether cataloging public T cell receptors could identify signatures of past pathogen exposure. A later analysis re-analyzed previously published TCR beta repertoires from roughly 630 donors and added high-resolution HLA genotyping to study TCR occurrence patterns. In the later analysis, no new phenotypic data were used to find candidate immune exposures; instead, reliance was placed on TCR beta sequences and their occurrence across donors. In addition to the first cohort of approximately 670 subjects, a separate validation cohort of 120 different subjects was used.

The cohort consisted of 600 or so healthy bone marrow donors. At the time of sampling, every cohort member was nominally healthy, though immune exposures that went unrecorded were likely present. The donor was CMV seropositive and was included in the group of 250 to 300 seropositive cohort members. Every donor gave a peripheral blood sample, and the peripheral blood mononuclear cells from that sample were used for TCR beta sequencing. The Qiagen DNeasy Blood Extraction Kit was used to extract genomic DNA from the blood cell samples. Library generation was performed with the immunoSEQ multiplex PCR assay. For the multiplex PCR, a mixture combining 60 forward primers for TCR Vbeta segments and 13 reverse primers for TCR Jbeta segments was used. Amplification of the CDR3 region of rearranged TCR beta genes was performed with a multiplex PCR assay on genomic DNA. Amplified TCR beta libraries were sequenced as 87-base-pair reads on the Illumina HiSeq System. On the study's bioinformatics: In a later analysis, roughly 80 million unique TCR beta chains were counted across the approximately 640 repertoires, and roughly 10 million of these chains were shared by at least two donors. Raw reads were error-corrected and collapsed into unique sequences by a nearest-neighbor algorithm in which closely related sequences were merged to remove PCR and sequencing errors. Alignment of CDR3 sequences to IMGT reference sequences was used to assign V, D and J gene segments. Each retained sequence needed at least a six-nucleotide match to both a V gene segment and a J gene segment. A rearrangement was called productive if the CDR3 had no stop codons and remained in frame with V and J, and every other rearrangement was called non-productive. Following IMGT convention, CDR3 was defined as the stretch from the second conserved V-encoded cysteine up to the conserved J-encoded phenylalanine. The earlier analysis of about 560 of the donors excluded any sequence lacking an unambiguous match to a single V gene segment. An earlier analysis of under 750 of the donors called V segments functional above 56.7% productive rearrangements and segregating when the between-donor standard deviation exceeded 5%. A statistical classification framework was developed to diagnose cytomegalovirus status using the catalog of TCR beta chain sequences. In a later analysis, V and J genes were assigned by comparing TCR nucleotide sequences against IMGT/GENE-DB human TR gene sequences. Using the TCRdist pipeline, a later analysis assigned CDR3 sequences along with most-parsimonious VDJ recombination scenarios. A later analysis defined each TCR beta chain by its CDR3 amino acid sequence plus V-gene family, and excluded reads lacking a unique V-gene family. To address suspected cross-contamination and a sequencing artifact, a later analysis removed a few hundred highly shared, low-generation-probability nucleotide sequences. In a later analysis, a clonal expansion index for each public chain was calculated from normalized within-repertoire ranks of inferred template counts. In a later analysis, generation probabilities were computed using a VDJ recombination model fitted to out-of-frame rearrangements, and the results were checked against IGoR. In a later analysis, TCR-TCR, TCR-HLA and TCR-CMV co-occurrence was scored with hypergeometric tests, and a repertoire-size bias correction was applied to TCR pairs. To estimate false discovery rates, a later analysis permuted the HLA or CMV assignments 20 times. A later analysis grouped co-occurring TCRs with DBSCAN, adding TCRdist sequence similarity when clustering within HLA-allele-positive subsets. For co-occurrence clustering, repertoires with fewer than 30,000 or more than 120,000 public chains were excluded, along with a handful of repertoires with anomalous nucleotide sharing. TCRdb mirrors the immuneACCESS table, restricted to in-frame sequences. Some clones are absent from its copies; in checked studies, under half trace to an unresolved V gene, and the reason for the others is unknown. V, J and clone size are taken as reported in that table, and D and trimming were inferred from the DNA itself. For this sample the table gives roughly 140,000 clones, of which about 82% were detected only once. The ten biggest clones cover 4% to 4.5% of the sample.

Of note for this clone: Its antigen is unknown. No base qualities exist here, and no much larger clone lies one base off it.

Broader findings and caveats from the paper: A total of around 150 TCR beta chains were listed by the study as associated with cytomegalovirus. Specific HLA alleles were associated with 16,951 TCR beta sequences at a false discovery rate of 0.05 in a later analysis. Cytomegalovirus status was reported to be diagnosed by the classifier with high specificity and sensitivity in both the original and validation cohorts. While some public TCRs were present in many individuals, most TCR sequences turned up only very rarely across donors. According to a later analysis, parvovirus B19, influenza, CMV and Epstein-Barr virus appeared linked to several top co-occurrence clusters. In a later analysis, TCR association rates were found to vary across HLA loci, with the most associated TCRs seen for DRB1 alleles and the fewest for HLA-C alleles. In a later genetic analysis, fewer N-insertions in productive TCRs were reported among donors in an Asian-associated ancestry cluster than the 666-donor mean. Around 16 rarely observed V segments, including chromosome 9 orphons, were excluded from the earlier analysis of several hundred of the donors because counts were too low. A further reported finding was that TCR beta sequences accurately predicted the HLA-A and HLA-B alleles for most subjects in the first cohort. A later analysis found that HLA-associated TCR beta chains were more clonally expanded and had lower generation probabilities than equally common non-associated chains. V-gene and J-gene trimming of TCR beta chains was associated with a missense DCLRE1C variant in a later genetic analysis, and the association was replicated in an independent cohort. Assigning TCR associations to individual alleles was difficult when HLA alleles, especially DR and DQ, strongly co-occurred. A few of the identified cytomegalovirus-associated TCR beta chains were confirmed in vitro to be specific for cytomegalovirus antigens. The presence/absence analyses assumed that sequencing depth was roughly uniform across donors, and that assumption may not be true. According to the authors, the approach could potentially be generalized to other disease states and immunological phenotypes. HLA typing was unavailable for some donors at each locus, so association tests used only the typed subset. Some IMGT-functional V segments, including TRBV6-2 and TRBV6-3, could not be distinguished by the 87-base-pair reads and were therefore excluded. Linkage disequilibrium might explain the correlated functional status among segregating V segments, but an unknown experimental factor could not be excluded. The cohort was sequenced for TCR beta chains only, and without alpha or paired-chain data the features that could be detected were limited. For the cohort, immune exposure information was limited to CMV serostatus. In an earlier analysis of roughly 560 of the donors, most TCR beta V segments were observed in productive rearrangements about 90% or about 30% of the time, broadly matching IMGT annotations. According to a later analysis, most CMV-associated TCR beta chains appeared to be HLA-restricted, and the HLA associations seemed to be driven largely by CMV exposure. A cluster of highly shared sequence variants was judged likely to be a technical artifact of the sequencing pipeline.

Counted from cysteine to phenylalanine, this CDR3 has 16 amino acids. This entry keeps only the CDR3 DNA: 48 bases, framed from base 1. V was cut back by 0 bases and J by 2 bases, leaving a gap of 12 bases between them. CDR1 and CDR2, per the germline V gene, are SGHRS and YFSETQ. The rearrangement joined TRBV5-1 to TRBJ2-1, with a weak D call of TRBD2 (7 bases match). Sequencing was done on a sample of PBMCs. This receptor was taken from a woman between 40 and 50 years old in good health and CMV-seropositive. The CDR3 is CASSLGGGGTYNEQFF. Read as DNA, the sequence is TGCGCCAGCAGCTTGGGGGGGGGCGGGACCTACAATGAGCAGTTCTTC.